This T cell receptor (beta chain) was sequenced in a study of shared clonotypes between healthy human individuals. The naive CD8 subset, CD45RO-negative cells positively selected for CCR7, excluded terminally differentiated effector memory CD45RA+ cells. Trimming shortened V by 6 bases and J by 5 bases, and 17 bases separated the two germline ends. Germline V CDR1 and CDR2: MNHEY, SMNVEV (reference sequence). There are 14 residues in the CDR3. The input for sorted-subset replicate PCRs was approximately 200 ng DNA, about 30,000 T cell genomes. Libraries were prepared by immunoSEQ multiplex PCR; TCRdb keeps only in-frame clonotypes and omits some of them. The repertoire consists of some 2.1 million clones, with just under 95% occurring once and the leading ten covering more than 1.5%.

V usage is TRBV27 and J usage is TRBJ2-7, with D uncertain. The receptor's source is a man between 18 and 35 years old in good health. Some clones in this sample may be carry-over from other donors' samples. The sample taken for sequencing was naive CD8+ T cells from PBMCs. CDR3 region: CASRRDGKIDEQYF. Written as DNA, the CDR3 is TGTGCCAGCAGGAGAGACGGAAAGATCGACGAGCAGTACTTC.